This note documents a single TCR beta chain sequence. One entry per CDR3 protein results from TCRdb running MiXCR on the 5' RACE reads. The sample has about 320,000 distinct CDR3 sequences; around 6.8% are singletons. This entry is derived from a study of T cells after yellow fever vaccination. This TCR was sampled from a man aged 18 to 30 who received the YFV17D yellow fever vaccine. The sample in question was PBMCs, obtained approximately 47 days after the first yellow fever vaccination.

CDR3 protein: CASSTVGRGPYNEQFF. DNA for the CDR3: TGTGCCAGCAGCACCGTGGGCAGGGGGCCTTACAATGAGCAGTTCTTC. The rearrangement links TRBV9 to TRBJ2-1; 8 bases are a match to TRBD1. In germline, CDR1 is SGDLS, CDR2 YYNGEE. The V segment lost 4 bases and the J segment 4 bases; nucleotides outside the gene matches: 10. The CDR3 has 16 amino acids.